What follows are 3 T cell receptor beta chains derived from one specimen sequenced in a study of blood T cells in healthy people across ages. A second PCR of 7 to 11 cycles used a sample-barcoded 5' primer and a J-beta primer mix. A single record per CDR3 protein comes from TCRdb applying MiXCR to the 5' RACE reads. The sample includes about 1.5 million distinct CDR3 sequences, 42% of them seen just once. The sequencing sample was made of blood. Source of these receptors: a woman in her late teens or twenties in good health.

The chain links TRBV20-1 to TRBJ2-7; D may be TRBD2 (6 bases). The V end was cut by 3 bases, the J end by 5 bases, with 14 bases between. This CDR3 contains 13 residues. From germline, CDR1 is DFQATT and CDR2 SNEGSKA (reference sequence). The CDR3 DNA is TGCAGTGCTAGGGCCGTGGGGAGGAACGAGCAGTACTTC. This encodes CSARAVGRNEQYF.

CDR3 protein: CASPTTGTSGRPKGYEQYF. In nucleotides, the CDR3 is TGTGCCAGCCCTACAACCGGGACTAGCGGGAGACCCAAGGGTTACGAGCAGTACTTC. The chain has TRBV4-2 and TRBJ2-7, with TRBD2 identical over 14 bases. The V gene's germline CDR1 is LGHNA and CDR2 YNFKEQ. The CDR3 extends over 19 amino acids. The trim removed 8 bases at V and 4 bases at J, leaving 19 bases unmatched.

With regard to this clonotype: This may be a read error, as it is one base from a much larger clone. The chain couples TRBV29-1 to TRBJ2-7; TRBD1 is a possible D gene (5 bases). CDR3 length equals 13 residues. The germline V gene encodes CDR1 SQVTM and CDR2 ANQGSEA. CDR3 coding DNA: TGCGGCGTTGAGGCCGACAGATCCTACGAGCAGTACTTC. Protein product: CGVEADRSYEQYF.